Following are 23 T cell receptor beta chains from one sample sequenced in a study of CD8+ T cells in alopecia areata. The treatment: oral pan-JAK inhibitor, 5-10 mg twice daily. Following RNA extraction, reverse transcription yielded cDNA that acted as the sequencing template. The data were produced by immunoSEQ multiplex PCR, yet TCRdb's version contains in-frame clones alone and is incomplete. The table has 200,000 to 250,000 clones, over 60% seen once. The source material was CD4+ T cells sorted from blood, sampled at week 4, from a patient treated with tofacitinib. Receptors were obtained from a human donor with alopecia areata.

As for this clone: Other DNA sequences from this sample encode an identical CDR3 as well. The V gene is TRBV5-1, the J gene TRBJ2-7; D perhaps matches TRBD2 (5 bases). Trimming removed 0 bases at V and 2 bases at J, with 6 bases between. The germline gives CDR1 SGHRS, CDR2 YFSETQ. The CDR3 is 13 amino acids. CDR3 protein: CASSLDGTYEQYF. CDR3 DNA sequence: TGCGCCAGCAGCTTGGACGGGACCTACGAGCAGTACTTC.

This clone has just a few counts. J is TRBJ1-4 and V is TRBV10-3, with 11 bases that match TRBD1. The CDR3 extends over 15 amino acids. V lost 4 bases and J lost 3; bases outside the gene matches: 1. Per germline, CDR1 ENHRY and CDR2 SYGVKD. The DNA of the CDR3 is TGTGCCATCAGTGGGACAGGGGGCCCTAATGAAAAACTGTTTTTT. This sequence encodes CAISGTGGPNEKLFF.

This clone occurred a few times. The chain couples TRBV29-1 to TRBJ1-1; no clear D. The V and J ends lost 7 bases and 6 bases respectively, with 9 bases between them. The CDR3 has 10 amino acids. The germline V gene has CDR1 SQVTM and CDR2 ANQGSEA. The DNA for the CDR3 is TGCAGCGGGTGTTGGGCTGAAGCTTTCTTT. Translation gives CSGCWAEAFF. The full variable domain, its missing parts supplied by reference TRBV29-1 and TRBJ1-1, is SAVISQKPSRDICQRGTSLTIQCQVDSQVTMMFWYRQQPGQSLTLIATANQGSEATYESGFVIDKFPISRPNLTFSTLTVSNMSPEDSSIYLCSGCWAEAFFGQGTRLTVV.

The gene calls are TRBV6-5 and TRBJ2-1; no definite D call. V was pared by 1 base and J by 8 bases, with 9 bases between. The CDR3 contains 13 residues. Germline V gives CDR1 MNHEY, CDR2 SVGAGI. This CDR3 reads CASSYYRSHEQFF. The CDR3 DNA follows: TGTGCCAGCAGTTACTACCGTAGCCATGAGCAGTTCTTC.

This chain connects TRBV30 to TRBJ1-2; D possibly corresponds to TRBD1 (6 bases). The germline gives CDR1 GTSNPN, CDR2 SVGIG (reference sequence). This CDR3 has 14 amino acids. Trimming took 5 bases from V and 2 from J, leaving 15 bases between them. In DNA form, the CDR3 reads TGTGCCTGGGATCGGGGGGGGGCAAACTATGGCTACACCTTC. Translated: CAWDRGGANYGYTF.

This clone came up a few times. The V gene is TRBV10-3, the J gene TRBJ2-3, with 11 nucleotides matching TRBD2. The CDR3 runs 16 residues. Germline V gene data show CDR1 as ENHRY and CDR2 as SYGVKD. Trimming at V came to 3 bases and at J to 1 base, leaving 3 bases not matched to a gene. CDR3 coding DNA: TGTGCCATCAGTGAAACGACTAGCGGGGGCACAGATACGCAGTATTTT. Its translation is CAISETTSGGTDTQYF.

The chain combines TRBV29-1 with TRBJ1-2; D uncertain. The CDR3 is made up of 15 amino acids. The germline CDR1 and CDR2 sequences are SQVTM and ANQGSEA. V gave up 7 bases and J gave up 2 bases, with 20 bases separating them. CDR3 sequence (DNA): TGCAGCGCTACCGTAGGACGGACGGCGAACTATGGCTACACCTTC. Its translation: CSATVGRTANYGYTF.

This clone has a handful of counts. The CDR3 DNA is TGCGCCAGCAGCCAAGCCGGGACCCCAGGAGAGACCCAGTACTTC. Encoded protein: CASSQAGTPGETQYF. The rearrangement joins TRBV4-3 to TRBJ2-5, with D perhaps assigned TRBD1 or TRBD2 (5 bases each). This CDR3 has 15 amino acids. Per the germline V gene, CDR1 is LGHNA and CDR2 is YSLEER. The germline V and J ends were trimmed by 1 base and 4 bases, with 13 bases remaining between them.

This rearrangement joins TRBV10-3 to TRBJ2-7; TRBD1 agrees at 8 bases. CDR3 length: 14 amino acids. The ends lost 8 bases at V and 6 bases at J; junction bases unmatched: 12. CDR1 and CDR2 (germline): ENHRY, SYGVKD. Written as DNA, the CDR3 is TGTGCCATCCGGGAACCGGGACAGGACGGCGAGCAGTACTTC. The encoded protein is CAIREPGQDGEQYF.

This clone was counted between two and nine times. The chain recombines TRBV4-3 with TRBJ2-1, with 8 bases aligning to TRBD2. CDR3 length: 18 amino acids. V shed 0 bases, J shed 0 bases, and the junction held 7 bases outside the gene matches. The V gene's germline CDR1 is LGHNA and CDR2 YSLEER. The CDR3 sequence is CASSQEGRGASSYNEQFF. The CDR3 DNA follows: TGCGCCAGCAGCCAAGAGGGGCGGGGGGCCTCCTCCTACAATGAGCAGTTCTTC.

This sequence joins TRBV4-1 and TRBJ2-7; D not certain. The germline V gene has CDR1 MGHRA and CDR2 YSYEKL. The CDR3 length is 13 residues. Trimming shortened V by 0 bases and J by 0 bases, and 3 bases separated the two germline ends. DNA for the CDR3: TGCGCCAGCAGCCAAGAAGGCTCCTACGAGCAGTACTTC. Translating gives CASSQEGSYEQYF.

This clone was seen more than once but under ten times. V is TRBV2 and J is TRBJ2-5; unclear D gene. Germline V lookup: CDR1 SNHLY, CDR2 FYNNEI. V was pared by 8 bases and J by 1 base, with 8 bases between. This CDR3 has 12 amino acids. CDR3 residues: CASGKSQETQYF. The CDR3 DNA follows: TGTGCCAGCGGCAAGTCCCAAGAGACCCAGTACTTC. Full variable domain (missing parts from reference TRBV2 and TRBJ2-5): EPEVTQTPSHQVTQMGQEVILRCVPISNHLYFYWYRQILGQKVEFLVSFYNNEISEKSEIFDDQFSVERPDGSNFTLKIRSTKLEDSAMYFCASGKSQETQYFGPGTRLLVL.

The chain employs TRBV21-1 and TRBJ1-2. TRBV21-1 is designated a pseudogene. The CDR3 has 10 residues. Here the CDR3 DNA reads TGTGCCAGCAGCACCTATGGCTACACCTTC. Its protein product is CASSTYGYTF.

This clone has more than one count but fewer than ten. The chain is built from TRBV30 and TRBJ1-2, with D possibly TRBD1 on 6 matching bases. This CDR3 has 12 amino acids. The germline CDR1 and CDR2 sequences are GTSNPN and SVGIG (reference sequence). The V and J ends lost 7 bases and 1 base respectively, with 10 bases between them. CDR3 in amino acids: CAFRTVNYGYTF. CDR3 bases: TGTGCCTTCCGGACAGTTAACTATGGCTACACCTTC.

The chain joins TRBV18 to TRBJ1-6, with D perhaps matching TRBD1 (5 bases). The V gene's germline CDR1 is KGHSH and CDR2 LQKENI. The CDR3 runs to 14 residues. V shed 3 bases and J shed 5 bases, with 8 bases lying between them. In DNA, the CDR3 is TGTGCCAGCTCACCGGCCAGGGATAATTCACCCCTCCACTTT. Translating gives CASSPARDNSPLHF.

V gene TRBV25-1 combines with J gene TRBJ2-3, with 8 positions matching TRBD1. The V gene's germline CDR1 is MGHDK and CDR2 SYGVNS. V dropped 1 base and J dropped 1; count of bases not matched to a gene: 4. This CDR3 is 16 amino acids long. CDR3: CASSEFQGAGTDTQYF. CDR3 coding DNA: TGTGCCAGCAGTGAATTTCAGGGGGCCGGCACAGATACGCAGTATTTT.

The rearrangement links TRBV30 to TRBJ2-1; D perhaps matches TRBD2 (6 bases). The CDR3 runs to 12 residues. Trimming pared 2 bases from V and 8 bases from J, leaving 10 bases between. Germline loops: CDR1 GTSNPN, CDR2 SVGIG (reference sequence). The CDR3 spells CAWSHGGHEQFF. For the CDR3, the DNA is TGTGCCTGGAGTCATGGAGGGCATGAGCAGTTCTTC.

This clone has more than one count but fewer than ten. V and J are TRBV23-1 and TRBJ2-5; D unresolved. TRBV23-1 is an open reading frame whose function is uncertain. This CDR3 region has 13 residues. V lost 10 bases to trimming and J lost 1 base, with 13 bases between them. CDR3 sequence reads: CAKKRTRQETQYF. The CDR3 DNA sequence: TGCGCCAAAAAACGGACGCGCCAAGAGACCCAGTACTTC.

The chain couples TRBV30 to TRBJ2-7; either TRBD1 or TRBD2 may supply D (5 bases each). The CDR3 totals 15 residues. V lost 0 bases to trimming and J lost 3 bases, with 15 bases between them. CDR1 and CDR2 from the germline V gene are GTSNPN and SVGIG (reference sequence). CDR3 nucleotides: TGTGCCTGGAGTGTTAAGGGGACCCCTGGCTACGAGCAGTACTTC. This encodes CAWSVKGTPGYEQYF.

CDR3 region: CASSGTGGTDTQYF. The DNA for the CDR3 is TGTGCCAGCAGTGGGACAGGGGGGACAGATACGCAGTATTTT. This chain links TRBV2 with TRBJ2-3, with 10 bases fitting TRBD1. V dropped 4 bases and J dropped 3; count of bases not matched to a gene: 1. Germline-derived CDR1 and CDR2 are SNHLY and FYNNEI. The CDR3 consists of 14 residues.

V usage is TRBV18 and J usage is TRBJ1-1; no clear D gene. The ends were cut back, 2 bases at V and 1 base at J, with 8 bases in the middle. Per germline, CDR1 KGHSH and CDR2 LQKENI. This CDR3 is 14 amino acids long. The CDR3 reads CASSPSLGNTEAFF. The DNA of the CDR3 is TGTGCCAGCTCACCATCTCTGGGGAACACTGAAGCTTTCTTT.

For this clone: The same CDR3 also results from other DNA sequences found in this sample. The chain recombines TRBV5-1 with TRBJ1-5; D is perhaps TRBD1 (5 bases). V was cut by 4 bases and J by 0 bases, with 8 bases left in between. CDR1 is SGHRS and CDR2 is YFSETQ in the germline V gene. CDR3 length: 14 residues. CDR3 in amino acids: CASSPQGSNQPQHF. CDR3 bases: TGCGCCAGCAGCCCTCAGGGTAGCAATCAGCCCCAGCATTTT.

The sample holds many counts of this clone. The rearrangement links TRBV4-3 to TRBJ1-1; TRBD1 is a possible D gene (5 bases). Deletions cut 4 bases from V and 4 bases from J, with 13 bases between. Per the germline V gene, CDR1 is LGHNA and CDR2 is YSLEER. The length of the CDR3 is 14 residues. CDR3 sequence (DNA): TGCGCCAGCAGCCCCCAGGGATTGTCCACTGAAGCTTTCTTT. Residues: CASSPQGLSTEAFF.